A selection of T cell receptor beta chains follows, all from one sample in a study of T cell repertoires in cytomegalovirus infection. Each CDR3 protein is one row after TCRdb ran MiXCR on the reads. This table holds some 900,000 distinct CDR3 sequences, about 30% found once. For these TCRs, the target antigens are not known. Sequences were derived from cultured CD8+ T cells from PBMCs, sampled from culture after CMV antigen stimulation. The receptors were sampled from a human donor in good health (CMV status not recorded). Some clones in this sample may be carry-over from other donors' samples. Both conserved end residues are part of each CDR3. The order of the fields is J gene, D gene, clone size, V gene, CDR3 protein, CDR3 DNA. A D gene is named only where the DNA matches it firmly. The size field is filled for only some rows; it gives once, few, many or a size class.

TRBJ2-2 - few TRBV24-1 CATNLSQGSNTGELFF TGTGCCACCAATCTTTCTCAGGGATCGAACACCGGGGAGCTGTTTTTT
TRBJ1-1 - - TRBV5-1 CASSLVVPGVGTEAFF TGCGCCAGCAGCTTGGTAGTTCCGGGGGTCGGCACTGAAGCTTTCTTT
TRBJ2-1 TRBD2 many TRBV27 CASSLRGGSYNEQFF TGTGCCAGCAGCCTCCGGGGGGGCTCCTACAATGAGCAGTTCTTC
TRBJ2-1 - - TRBV4-1 CASSPRGYKGDEQFF TGCGCCAGCAGCCCTCGAGGTTACAAAGGGGATGAGCAGTTCTTC
TRBJ2-7 TRBD1 few TRBV7-6 CASSIGQGRTYEQYF TGTGCCAGCAGCATTGGACAGGGGAGAACCTACGAGCAGTACTTC
TRBJ2-7 TRBD1 - TRBV7-6 CASSETGFHEQYF TGTGCCAGCAGCGAGACAGGGTTCCACGAGCAGTACTTC
TRBJ1-1 - few TRBV6-6 CASSYSNPSVGGTEAFF TGTGCCAGCAGTTACTCGAACCCGAGTGTAGGGGGTACTGAAGCTTTCTTT
TRBJ1-2 TRBD1 few TRBV27 CASSPTRQGSNYGYTF TGTGCCAGCAGTCCGACCCGACAGGGAAGTAACTATGGCTACACCTTC
TRBJ2-3 TRBD2 few TRBV27 CASSPLRSGGPDTQYF TGTGCCAGCAGTCCCCTCCGGAGCGGGGGGCCGGATACGCAGTATTTT
TRBJ2-1 - - TRBV27 CASSHSLDVEQFF TGTGCCAGCAGTCACTCCCTGGACGTTGAGCAGTTCTTC
TRBJ2-2 TRBD2 - TRBV4-1 CASSQALAGDLGELFF TGCGCCAGCAGCCAAGCCCTAGCGGGGGACCTGGGGGAGCTGTTTTTT
TRBJ1-1 TRBD1 - TRBV20-1 CSASDRGNTEAFF TGCAGTGCTTCGGACAGGGGGAACACTGAAGCTTTCTTT
TRBJ1-5 - - TRBV7-6 CVSSRTGRNNQPQHF TGTGTCAGCAGCCGTACAGGGAGAAACAATCAGCCCCAGCATTTT
TRBJ1-1 TRBD1 few TRBV10-3 CAISEAGTGNTEAFF TGTGCCATCAGTGAGGCCGGGACAGGGAACACTGAAGCTTTCTTT
TRBJ1-1 TRBD1 - TRBV9 CASSAPRWTGVGNTEAFF TGTGCCAGCAGCGCCCCTCGCTGGACAGGGGTAGGGAACACTGAAGCTTTCTTT
TRBJ2-5 - - TRBV18 CASSPKWEGQETQYF TGTGCCAGCTCACCAAAGTGGGAAGGGCAAGAGACCCAGTACTTC
TRBJ2-1 - - TRBV9 CASSPSGTRNNEQFF TGTGCCAGCAGCCCTTCCGGGACTCGCAACAATGAGCAGTTCTTC
TRBJ1-2 TRBD1 - TRBV19 CASLTGGTGYTF TGTGCCAGTTTGACAGGGGGAACGGGCTACACCTTC
TRBJ2-1 TRBD2 many TRBV19 CASSFSGGAHNEQFF TGTGCCAGTAGTTTTAGCGGGGGGGCCCACAATGAGCAGTTCTTC
TRBJ2-3 TRBD2 many TRBV7-2 CATREENTDTQYF TGTGCCACACGGGAGGAAAACACAGATACGCAGTATTTT
TRBJ2-1 TRBD1 - TRBV5-5 CASSFVGQLNNEQFF TGTGCCAGCAGCTTTGTGGGACAGCTAAACAATGAGCAGTTCTTC
TRBJ2-1 TRBD1 few TRBV7-6 CASSFTESGQGYNEQFF TGTGCCAGCAGCTTTACTGAATCGGGACAGGGCTACAATGAGCAGTTCTTC
TRBJ2-3 - - TRBV6-5 CASRPTAGARTDTQYF TGTGCCAGCAGGCCAACGGCGGGGGCCCGCACAGATACGCAGTATTTT
TRBJ1-1 - few TRBV12-3/TRBV12-4 CAISIRGRDATEAFF TGTGCCATCTCAATACGAGGCAGGGATGCCACTGAAGCTTTCTTT
TRBJ1-2 - - TRBV27 CASSLSAPVRGGYGYTF TGTGCCAGCAGTTTATCGGCTCCCGTCCGGGGCGGCTATGGCTACACCTTC
TRBJ1-1 - many TRBV7-2 CASSLARGSTEAFF TGTGCCAGCAGCTTAGCGAGGGGTAGCACTGAAGCTTTCTTT
TRBJ1-5 - - TRBV19 CASSSGDTGNQPQHF TGTGCCAGTAGTTCCGGGGACACTGGCAATCAGCCCCAGCATTTT
TRBJ2-5 - few TRBV4-1 CASSQEVRALQETQYF TGCGCCAGCAGCCAAGAAGTGAGGGCTCTCCAAGAGACCCAGTACTTC
TRBJ2-3 - many TRBV12-3/TRBV12-4 CASRATASSTDTQYF TGTGCCAGCAGGGCGACAGCATCCAGCACAGATACGCAGTATTTT
TRBJ2-3 - - TRBV10-3 CAISLQGSQSDTQYF TGTGCCATCAGCCTACAGGGCTCACAATCAGATACGCAGTATTTT
TRBJ2-7 - - TRBV13 CASSLWSRGEAYEQYF TGTGCCAGCAGCTTATGGAGTCGGGGAGAAGCCTACGAGCAGTACTTC
TRBJ2-6 - - TRBV7-1 CATQGGAGANVLTF TGTGCCACCCAGGGGGGGGCTGGGGCCAACGTCCTGACTTTC
TRBJ1-1 TRBD1 - TRBV6-1 CASRTETGAEAFF TGTGCCAGCAGGACCGAGACAGGGGCGGAAGCTTTCTTT
TRBJ2-6 - few TRBV5-4 CAANSGANVLTF TGTGCCGCCAACTCTGGGGCCAACGTCCTGACTTTC
TRBJ2-3 - few TRBV12-3/TRBV12-4 CASSVRVTDTQYF TGTGCCAGCAGTGTCAGGGTAACAGATACGCAGTATTTT
TRBJ1-1 - - TRBV29-1 CSVDNPPGDTEAFF TGCAGCGTTGACAATCCCCCGGGGGACACTGAAGCTTTCTTT